This TCR beta chain was captured in a study of blood T cell repertoires in COVID-19. Study details: Samples came from the United States, Italy and Spain, spanning acute and convalescent COVID-19. T cells, B-cell-depleted T cells, or PBMCs supplied cDNA or gDNA.

Trimming pared 5 bases from V and 0 bases from J, leaving 19 bases between. The CDR3 covers 17 residues. The V gene's germline CDR1 is SGHRS and CDR2 YFSETQ. As originally analysed: Using reference gene primer amplification, nucleated cell counts were estimated. Libraries were prepared by immunoSEQ multiplex PCR; TCRdb keeps only in-frame clonotypes and omits some of them. Clonal size and the V and J genes are those of that table, whereas D and trimming came from the DNA. In the table there are 250,000 or so clones, about nine tenths of which are singletons. Material: peripheral blood. This rearrangement joins TRBV5-1 to TRBJ2-3, with a possible D match to TRBD2 (6 bases). The receptor was isolated from a woman aged 40 to 49 who had recovered from COVID-19. The CDR3 sequence is CASRRVGGPSSTDTQYF. CDR3 nucleotides: TGCGCCAGCAGACGGGTTGGAGGGCCCTCTAGCACAGATACGCAGTATTTT.